What follows is one TCR beta chain and its context. The antigen remains undetermined. The record originates from a study of cytomegalovirus exposure and HLA in healthy donors. Study details: An early data release held approximately 85 million unique TCRs from HLA-typed donors.

In the PCR, 60 Vbeta and 13 Jbeta primers were used. The repertoire was sequenced with immunoSEQ multiplex PCR; TCRdb's copy has only in-frame clones and lacks some. The sample gives roughly 120,000 clones, around three quarters of which show up once; roughly 2% is in the top ten. Study-wide results and limits: It was reported in a later analysis that an Asian-associated ancestry cluster showed fewer N-insertions than the roughly 620-donor mean. Serostatus for CMV was the only available immune exposure information. A highly shared variant cluster was judged a likely technical artifact.

Germline CDR1 reads LNHNV; CDR2 reads YYDKDF (reference sequence). The junction had 10 bases not matched to a gene; V was cut back by 0 bases and J by 4 bases. CDR3 size: 18 residues. The receptor was isolated from a man aged 18-30 years in good health and CMV-seronegative. The specimen sequenced was PBMCs. The J gene is TRBJ2-7, the V gene TRBV15, with TRBD2 matching over 12 bases. This CDR3 reads CATSRDFGLAGGPYEQYF. CDR3 DNA: TGTGCCACCAGCAGAGATTTTGGGCTAGCGGGAGGGCCTTACGAGCAGTACTTC.